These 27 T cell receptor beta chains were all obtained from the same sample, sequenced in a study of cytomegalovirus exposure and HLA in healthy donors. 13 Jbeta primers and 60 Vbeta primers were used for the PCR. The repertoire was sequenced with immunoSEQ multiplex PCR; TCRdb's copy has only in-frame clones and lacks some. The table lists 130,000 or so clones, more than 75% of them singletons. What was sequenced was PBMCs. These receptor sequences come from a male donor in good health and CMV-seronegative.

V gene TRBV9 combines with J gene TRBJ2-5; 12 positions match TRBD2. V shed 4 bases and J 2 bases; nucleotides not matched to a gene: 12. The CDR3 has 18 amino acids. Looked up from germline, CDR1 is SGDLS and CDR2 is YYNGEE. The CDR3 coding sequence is TGTGCCAGCAGCCGACTAGCGGGGGTATCCCGGGGGCAAGAGACCCAGTACTTC. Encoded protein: CASSRLAGVSRGQETQYF.

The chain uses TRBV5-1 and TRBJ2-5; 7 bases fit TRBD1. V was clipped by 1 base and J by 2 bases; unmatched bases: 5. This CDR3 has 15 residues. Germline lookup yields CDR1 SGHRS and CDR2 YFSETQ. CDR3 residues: CASSLSGQLQETQYF. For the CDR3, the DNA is TGCGCCAGCAGCTTGTCGGGACAGCTGCAAGAGACCCAGTACTTC.

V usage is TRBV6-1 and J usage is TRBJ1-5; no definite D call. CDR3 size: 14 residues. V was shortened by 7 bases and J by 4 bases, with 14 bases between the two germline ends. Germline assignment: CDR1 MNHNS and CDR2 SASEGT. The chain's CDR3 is CASTEVGANQPQHF. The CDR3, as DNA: TGTGCCAGCACCGAGGTGGGTGCAAATCAGCCCCAGCATTTT.

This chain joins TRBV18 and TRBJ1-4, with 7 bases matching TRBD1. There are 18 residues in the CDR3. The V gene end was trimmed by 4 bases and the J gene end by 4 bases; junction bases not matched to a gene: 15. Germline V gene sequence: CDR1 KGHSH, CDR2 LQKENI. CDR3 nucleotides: TGTGCCAGCTCACAAAGGACAGGCCTGAAAGGAGATAATGAAAAACTGTTTTTT. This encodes CASSQRTGLKGDNEKLFF.

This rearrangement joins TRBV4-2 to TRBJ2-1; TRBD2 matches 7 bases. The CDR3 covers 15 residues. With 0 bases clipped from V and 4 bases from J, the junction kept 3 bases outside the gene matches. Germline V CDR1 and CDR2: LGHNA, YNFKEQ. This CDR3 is CASSQDGTTYNEQFF. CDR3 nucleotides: TGTGCCAGCAGCCAAGACGGGACTACTTACAATGAGCAGTTCTTC.

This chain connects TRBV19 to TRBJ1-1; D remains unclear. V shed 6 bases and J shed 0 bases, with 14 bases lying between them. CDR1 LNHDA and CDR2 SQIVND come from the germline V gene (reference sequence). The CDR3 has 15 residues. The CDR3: CASSLAGSMNTEAFF. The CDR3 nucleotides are TGTGCCAGTAGCCTCGCGGGGTCCATGAACACTGAAGCTTTCTTT.

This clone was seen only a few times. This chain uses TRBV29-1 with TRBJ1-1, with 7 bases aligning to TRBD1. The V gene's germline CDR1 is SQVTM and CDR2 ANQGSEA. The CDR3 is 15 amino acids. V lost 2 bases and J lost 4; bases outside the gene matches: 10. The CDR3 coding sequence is TGCAGCGTTGAACCTAAGTTGACAGGGAGCACTGAAGCTTTCTTT. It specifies CSVEPKLTGSTEAFF.

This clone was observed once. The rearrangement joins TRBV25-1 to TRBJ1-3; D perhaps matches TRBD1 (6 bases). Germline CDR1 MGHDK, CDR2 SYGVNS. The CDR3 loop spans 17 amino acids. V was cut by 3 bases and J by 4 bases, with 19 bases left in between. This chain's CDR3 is CASSDRQGMGVGNTIYF. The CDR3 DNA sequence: TGTGCCAGCAGTGACAGGCAGGGGATGGGTGTGGGAAACACCATATATTTT.

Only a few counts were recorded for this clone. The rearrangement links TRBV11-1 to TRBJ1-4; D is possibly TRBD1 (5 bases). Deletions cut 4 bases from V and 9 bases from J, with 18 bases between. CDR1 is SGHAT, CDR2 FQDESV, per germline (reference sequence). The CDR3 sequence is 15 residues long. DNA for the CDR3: TGTGCCAGCAGCTCACAGACCCCAGGGAATCAAAAACTGTTTTTT. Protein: CASSSQTPGNQKLFF.

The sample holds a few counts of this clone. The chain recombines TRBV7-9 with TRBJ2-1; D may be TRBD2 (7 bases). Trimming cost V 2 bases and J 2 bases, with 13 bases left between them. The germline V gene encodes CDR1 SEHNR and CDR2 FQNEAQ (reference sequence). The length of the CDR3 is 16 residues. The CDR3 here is CASSLPAGATYNEQFF. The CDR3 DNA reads TGTGCCAGCAGCTTACCGGCGGGGGCCACCTACAATGAGCAGTTCTTC.

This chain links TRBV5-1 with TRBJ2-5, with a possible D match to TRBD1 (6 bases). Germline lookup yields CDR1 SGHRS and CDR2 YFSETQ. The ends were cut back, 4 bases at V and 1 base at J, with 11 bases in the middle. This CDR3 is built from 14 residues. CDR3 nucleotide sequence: TGCGCCAGCAGCGTCGCAGGGGTCCAAGAGACCCAGTACTTC. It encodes CASSVAGVQETQYF.

The CDR3 loop reads CASSYSGQDSYEQYF. CDR3 nucleotides: TGTGCCAGCAGTTACTCAGGACAGGACTCCTACGAGCAGTACTTC. This chain links TRBV6-5 with TRBJ2-7; the match to TRBD1 covers 7 bases. The CDR3 is made up of 15 amino acids. V was pared by 0 bases and J by 0 bases, with 2 bases of the junction left unmatched. Germline CDR1 MNHEY, CDR2 SVGAGI.

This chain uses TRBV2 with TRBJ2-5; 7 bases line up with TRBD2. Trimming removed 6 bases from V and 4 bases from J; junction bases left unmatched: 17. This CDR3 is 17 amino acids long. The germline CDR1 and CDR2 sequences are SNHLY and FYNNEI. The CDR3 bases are TGTGCCAGCAGAGATATTCTCGTGGGGCAGCGGGGAGAGACCCAGTACTTC. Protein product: CASRDILVGQRGETQYF.

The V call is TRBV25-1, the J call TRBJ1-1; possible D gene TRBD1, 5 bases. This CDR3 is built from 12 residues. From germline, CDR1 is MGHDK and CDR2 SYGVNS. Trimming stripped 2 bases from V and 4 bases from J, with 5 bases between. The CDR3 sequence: CASSERGTEAFF. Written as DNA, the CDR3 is TGTGCCAGCAGTGAAAGGGGCACTGAAGCTTTCTTT.

CDR3 nucleotides: TGTGCCAGTAGTTGGGGAGGGGACACTGAAGCTTTCTTT. Protein sequence: CASSWGGDTEAFF. The chain is built from TRBV19 and TRBJ1-1, with D tentatively TRBD1 (5 bases). The CDR3 is made up of 13 amino acids. The V end was cut by 5 bases, the J end by 3 bases, with 10 bases between. In germline, CDR1 is LNHDA, CDR2 SQIVND (reference sequence).

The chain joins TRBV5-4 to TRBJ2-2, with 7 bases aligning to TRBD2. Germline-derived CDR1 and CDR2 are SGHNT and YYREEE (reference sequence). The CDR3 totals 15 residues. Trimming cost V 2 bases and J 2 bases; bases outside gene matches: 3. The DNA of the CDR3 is TGTGCCAGCAGCTTCGGGGGGTCAAACACCGGGGAGCTGTTTTTT. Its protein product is CASSFGGSNTGELFF.

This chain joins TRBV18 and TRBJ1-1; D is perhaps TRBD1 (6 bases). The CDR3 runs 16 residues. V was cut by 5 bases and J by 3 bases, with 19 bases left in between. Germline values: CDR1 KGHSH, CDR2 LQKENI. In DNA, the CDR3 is TGTGCCAGCTCAACACTGGGCAGGGCAGGGGACACTGAAGCTTTCTTT. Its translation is CASSTLGRAGDTEAFF. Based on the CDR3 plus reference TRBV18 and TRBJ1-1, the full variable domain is NAGVMQNPRHLVRRRGQEARLRCSPMKGHSHVYWYRQLPEEGLKFMVYLQKENIIDESGMPKERFSAEFPKEGPSILRIQQVVRGDSAAYFCASSTLGRAGDTEAFFGQGTRLTVV.

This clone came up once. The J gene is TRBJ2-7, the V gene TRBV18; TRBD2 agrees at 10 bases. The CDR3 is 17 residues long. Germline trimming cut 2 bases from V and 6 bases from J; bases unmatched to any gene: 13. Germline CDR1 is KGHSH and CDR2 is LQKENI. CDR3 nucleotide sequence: TGTGCCAGCTCACCAAGTAGCGGGGGGCCGAAACTGGGCGAGCAGTACTTC. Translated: CASSPSSGGPKLGEQYF.

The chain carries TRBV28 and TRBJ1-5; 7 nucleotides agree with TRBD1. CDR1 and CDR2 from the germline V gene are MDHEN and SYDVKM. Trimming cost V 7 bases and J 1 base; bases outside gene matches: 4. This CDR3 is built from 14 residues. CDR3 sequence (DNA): TGTGCCAGCAAACTGACAGGGAGCAATCAGCCCCAGCATTTT. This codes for CASKLTGSNQPQHF.

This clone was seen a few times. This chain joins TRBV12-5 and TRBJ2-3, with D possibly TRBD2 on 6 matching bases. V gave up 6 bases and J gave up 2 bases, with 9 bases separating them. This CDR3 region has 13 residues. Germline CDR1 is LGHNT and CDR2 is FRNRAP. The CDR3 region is CASGAGFTDTQYF. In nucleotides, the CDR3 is TGTGCTAGTGGGGCGGGATTCACAGATACGCAGTATTTT. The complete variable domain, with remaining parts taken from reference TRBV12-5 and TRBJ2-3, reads DARVTQTPRHKVTEMGQEVTMRCQPILGHNTVFWYRQTMMQGLELLAYFRNRAPLDDSGMPKDRFSAEMPDATLATLKIQPSEPRDSAVYFCASGAGFTDTQYFGPGTRLTVL.

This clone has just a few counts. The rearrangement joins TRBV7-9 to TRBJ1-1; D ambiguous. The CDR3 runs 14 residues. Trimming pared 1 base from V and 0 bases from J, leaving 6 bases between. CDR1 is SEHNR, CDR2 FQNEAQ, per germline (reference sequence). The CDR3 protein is CASSLGEMNTEAFF. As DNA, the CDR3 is TGTGCCAGCAGCTTAGGCGAGATGAACACTGAAGCTTTCTTT. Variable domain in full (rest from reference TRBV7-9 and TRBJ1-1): DTGVSQNPRHKITKRGQNVTFRCDPISEHNRLYWYRQTLGQGPEFLTYFQNEAQLEKSRLLSDRFSAERPKGSFSTLEIQRTEQGDSAMYLCASSLGEMNTEAFFGQGTRLTVV.

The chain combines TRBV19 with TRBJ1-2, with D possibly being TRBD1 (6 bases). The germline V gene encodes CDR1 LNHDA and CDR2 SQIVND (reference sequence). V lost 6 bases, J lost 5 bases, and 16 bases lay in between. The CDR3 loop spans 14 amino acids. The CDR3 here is CASRLMGARYGYTF. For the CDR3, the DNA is TGTGCCAGTAGATTGATGGGGGCTCGGTATGGCTACACCTTC.

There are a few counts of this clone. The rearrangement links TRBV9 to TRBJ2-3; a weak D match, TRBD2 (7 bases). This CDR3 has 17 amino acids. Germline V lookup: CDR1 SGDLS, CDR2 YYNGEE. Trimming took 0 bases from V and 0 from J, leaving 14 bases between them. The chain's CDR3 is CASSVGGGAGSTDTQYF. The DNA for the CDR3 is TGTGCCAGCAGCGTAGGAGGGGGGGCCGGGAGCACAGATACGCAGTATTTT.

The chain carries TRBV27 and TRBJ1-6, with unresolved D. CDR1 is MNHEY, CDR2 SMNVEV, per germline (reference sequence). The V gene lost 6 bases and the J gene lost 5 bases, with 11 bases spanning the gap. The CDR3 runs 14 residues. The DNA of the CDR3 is TGTGCCAGCAGCGGAGGACGGAATAATTCACCCCTCCACTTT. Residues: CASSGGRNNSPLHF.

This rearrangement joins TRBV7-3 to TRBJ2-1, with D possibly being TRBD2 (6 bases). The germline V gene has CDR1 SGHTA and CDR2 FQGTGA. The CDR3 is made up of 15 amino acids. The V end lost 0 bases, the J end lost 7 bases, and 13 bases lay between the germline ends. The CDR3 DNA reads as TGTGCCAGCAGCTTAACGTCCGGCGCGGGGAATGAGCAGTTCTTC. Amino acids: CASSLTSGAGNEQFF.

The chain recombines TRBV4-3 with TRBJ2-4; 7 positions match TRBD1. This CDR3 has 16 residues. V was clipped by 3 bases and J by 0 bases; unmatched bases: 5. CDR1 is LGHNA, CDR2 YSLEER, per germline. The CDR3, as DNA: TGCGCCAGCAGCCAGGGACAGACACTAGCCAAAAACATTCAGTACTTC. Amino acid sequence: CASSQGQTLAKNIQYF.

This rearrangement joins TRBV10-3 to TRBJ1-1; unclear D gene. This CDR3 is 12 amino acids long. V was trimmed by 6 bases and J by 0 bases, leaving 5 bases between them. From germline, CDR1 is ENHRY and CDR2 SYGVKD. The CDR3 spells CAIRAMNTEAFF. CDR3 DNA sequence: TGTGCCATCAGGGCCATGAACACTGAAGCTTTCTTT.